Given below is one TCR beta chain in context. PCR used 60 Vbeta primers and 13 Jbeta primers. Clones were sequenced by immunoSEQ multiplex PCR, and TCRdb holds only the in-frame ones, with some missing. The repertoire holds roughly 130,000 clones, with roughly 84% as singletons. V was pared by 6 bases and J by 7 bases, with 2 bases of the junction left unmatched. The CDR3 is 11 amino acids. The V gene's germline CDR1 is SQVTM and CDR2 ANQGSEA. These data come from a study of cytomegalovirus exposure and HLA in healthy donors. Study as a whole: Drawn from HLA-typed donors, 80 million to 95 million unique TCRs were held in an early data release.

Sequencing used PBMCs. The chain joins TRBV29-1 to TRBJ2-1; 8 bases are shared with TRBD1. The receptor comes from a woman aged 18 to 35 in good health and CMV-seropositive. The CDR3 sequence: CSVRQGNEQFF. The CDR3 DNA follows: TGCAGCGTGCGACAGGGGAATGAGCAGTTCTTC.